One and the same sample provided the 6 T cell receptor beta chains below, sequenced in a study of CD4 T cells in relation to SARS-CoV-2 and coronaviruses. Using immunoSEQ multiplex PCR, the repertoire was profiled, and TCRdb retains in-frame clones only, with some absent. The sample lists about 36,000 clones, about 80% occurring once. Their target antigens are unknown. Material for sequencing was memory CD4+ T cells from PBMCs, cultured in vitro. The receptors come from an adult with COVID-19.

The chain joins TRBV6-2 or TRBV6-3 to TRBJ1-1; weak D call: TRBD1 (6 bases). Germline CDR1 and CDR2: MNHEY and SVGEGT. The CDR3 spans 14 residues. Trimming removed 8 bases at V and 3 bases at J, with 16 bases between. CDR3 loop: CASGLPTGYTEAFF. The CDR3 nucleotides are TGTGCCAGCGGCCTCCCGACAGGTTACACTGAAGCTTTCTTT.

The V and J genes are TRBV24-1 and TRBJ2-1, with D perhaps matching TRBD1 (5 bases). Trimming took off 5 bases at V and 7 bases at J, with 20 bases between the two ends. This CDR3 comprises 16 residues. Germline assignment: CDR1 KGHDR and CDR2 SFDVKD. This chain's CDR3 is CATSAAGQGYQNEQFF. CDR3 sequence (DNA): TGTGCCACCAGTGCTGCAGGGCAGGGTTACCAAAATGAGCAGTTCTTC.

Here the CDR3 reads CASSFSAGSTDTQYF. The DNA of the CDR3 is TGTGCCAGCAGCTTTTCGGCAGGGAGCACAGATACGCAGTATTTT. The V gene is TRBV7-9, the J gene TRBJ2-3; D is possibly TRBD1 (5 bases). V lost 3 bases and J lost 0, with 10 bases in between. The CDR3 sequence is 15 residues long. CDR1 and CDR2 (germline): SEHNR, FQNEAQ (reference sequence).

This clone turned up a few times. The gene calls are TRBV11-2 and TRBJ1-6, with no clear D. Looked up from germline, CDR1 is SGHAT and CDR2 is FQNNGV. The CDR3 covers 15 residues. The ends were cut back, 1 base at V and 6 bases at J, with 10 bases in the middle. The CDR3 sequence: CASSLVGERNSPLHF. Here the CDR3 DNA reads TGTGCCAGCAGCTTAGTGGGAGAGCGTAATTCACCCCTCCACTTT. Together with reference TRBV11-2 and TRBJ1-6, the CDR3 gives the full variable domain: EAGVAQSPRYKIIEKRQSVAFWCNPISGHATLYWYQQILGQGPKLLIQFQNNGVVDDSQLPKDRFSAERLKGVDSTLKIQPAKLEDSAVYLCASSLVGERNSPLHFGNGTRLTVT.

This CDR3 is CASSLTPGLKYEQYF. DNA of the CDR3: TGCGCCAGCAGTCTTACTCCGGGACTGAAGTACGAGCAGTACTTC. V is TRBV4-1 and J is TRBJ2-7; weak D call: TRBD2 (6 bases). Germline CDR1 MGHRA, CDR2 YSYEKL. Trimming removed 6 bases at V and 4 bases at J, with 19 bases between. The CDR3 has 15 amino acids.

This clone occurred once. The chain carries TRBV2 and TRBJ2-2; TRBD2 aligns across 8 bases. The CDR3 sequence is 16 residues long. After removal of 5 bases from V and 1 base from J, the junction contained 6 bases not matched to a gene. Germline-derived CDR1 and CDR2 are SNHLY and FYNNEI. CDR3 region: CASSTPLAGNTGELFF. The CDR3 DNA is TGTGCCAGCAGTACTCCTCTAGCGGGGAACACCGGGGAGCTGTTTTTT.